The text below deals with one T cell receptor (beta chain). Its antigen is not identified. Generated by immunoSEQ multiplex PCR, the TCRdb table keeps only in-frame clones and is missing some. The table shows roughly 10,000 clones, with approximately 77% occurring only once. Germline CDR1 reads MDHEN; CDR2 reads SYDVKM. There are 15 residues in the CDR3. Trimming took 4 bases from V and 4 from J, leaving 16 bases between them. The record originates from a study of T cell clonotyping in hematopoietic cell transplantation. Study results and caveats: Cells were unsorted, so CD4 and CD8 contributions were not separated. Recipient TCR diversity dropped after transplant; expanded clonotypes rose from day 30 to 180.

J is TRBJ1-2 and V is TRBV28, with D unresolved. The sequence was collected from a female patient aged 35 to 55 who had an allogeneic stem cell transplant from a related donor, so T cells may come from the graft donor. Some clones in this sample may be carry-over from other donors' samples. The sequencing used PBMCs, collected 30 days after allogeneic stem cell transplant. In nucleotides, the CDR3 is TGTGCCAGCAGTTCAATCAGTGACCCAATCTATGGCTACACCTTC. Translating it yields CASSSISDPIYGYTF.